This T cell receptor (beta chain) was found in a study of blood T cell repertoires in COVID-19 (dated by TCRdb to 2020 to 2021). For context, the study as a whole: Samples covering the acute and convalescent phases of COVID-19 were provided by collaborators in the United States, Italy and Spain. Deeply sampled blood TCRbeta repertoires from subjects exposed to, actively infected with, or recovered from COVID-19 were included in the dataset. The samples were drawn from the first 160 participants of the ongoing ImmuneRACE study and from 950 to 1,500 subjects provided by 6 global collaborators. A freely available public database, intended as a resource for researchers studying the immune response to SARS-CoV-2, is where the repertoires were released. Where available, HLA class I and class II types were obtained from metadata supplied by the sample provider rather than from assay-based typing. The prospective study material was composed of cDNA or gDNA derived from T cells, B-cell-depleted T cells, or PBMCs. Sample metadata almost always included a de-identified subject ID, COVID-19 status, age in years and sex.

The V end gives up 5 bases and the J end 0 bases, leaving 9 bases in the junction not matched to a gene. In the germline V gene, CDR1 corresponds to SGHTA and CDR2 to FQGNSA. Including the terminal cysteine and phenylalanine, the CDR3 comprises 17 residues. Only the CDR3 part of the read is kept: 51 bases, read in frame from the first base. TCRbeta CDR3 regions were amplified from genomic DNA using the immunoSEQ Assay, a bias-controlled multiplex PCR. The authors' analysis ran thus. The number of nucleated cells in each sample was estimated from the amplification of reference gene primers within the assay. To quantify the absolute abundance of each unique TCRbeta CDR3 rearrangement, sequence reads were collapsed and filtered. Productive Simpson clonality was computed per sample as the square root of Simpson's diversity index over productive rearrangements. The immuneACCESS repertoire file appears here via TCRdb, limited to in-frame rearrangements. These files lack a portion of the clones; in checked studies, under half of the deficit traces to unresolved V genes, and the cause of the others is not known. V, J and clone size are taken as reported in that table, and D and trimming were inferred from the DNA itself. The table for this sample lists more than 200,000 clones; approximately 88% of them were counted only once. The ten largest clones represent around 27% of the sample.

In regard to this clone: Its antigen is still unknown. No base qualities exist here, and no much larger clone lies one base off it.

Each collaborating institution followed its own protocols to collect whole blood in K2EDTA tubes. Collaborator samples were shipped for TCRbeta analysis as frozen whole blood, isolated PBMCs, or DNA extracted from either sample type. Here is what the overall study found, with its caveats: The quantity of clinical and demographic metadata differed by source and by participant and was supplied without curation.

The V gene is TRBV7-2 and the J gene is TRBJ2-2, with 7 central nucleotides matching TRBD1. The TCR comes from a man between 40 and 49 years old with acute or convalescent COVID-19. The sequenced sample consisted of peripheral blood. Read as DNA, the sequence is TGTGCCAGCAGCGACTTCGGGACAGCCGCGAACACCGGGGAGCTGTTTTTT. Translated, this is CASSDFGTAANTGELFF.